Included here is one TCR beta chain sequence, with context. What it binds is unknown. Free of recent acute infections or vaccinations, the donors were healthy HIV-negative adults. This record comes from a study of shared clonotypes between healthy human individuals. Sorted-subset replicate PCRs used 200 ng of genomic DNA. This amount corresponded to some 30,000 T cell genomes. Assay: immunoSEQ multiplex PCR; the TCRdb copy retains only in-frame clones and omits some. The sample has roughly 2.5 million clones, 85% to 95% seen once. V shed 2 bases and J 1 base; nucleotides not matched to a gene: 6. The CDR3 is made up of 17 amino acids. The germline CDR1 and CDR2 sequences are LNHDA and SQIVND (reference sequence). Broader study findings: Non-shared clonotypes showed lower generation probabilities than clonotypes common to all four donors.

Material for sequencing was naive CD4+ T cells sorted from blood. Subset here: CD45RA+ positively selected. The chain uses TRBV19 and TRBJ2-2; 8 nucleotides line up with TRBD2. This TCR was sampled from a man younger than 35 in good health. The DNA of the CDR3 is TGTGCCAGTAGTATAAGGTCCGGGAGGGAGAACACCGGGGAGCTGTTTTTT. It yields the protein CASSIRSGRENTGELFF.